The source of this TCR beta chain is a study of cytomegalovirus exposure and HLA in healthy donors. It was healthy bone marrow donors who served as donors. This CDR3 is built from 17 residues. Germline CDR1 MGHRA, CDR2 YSYEKL. V gave up 0 bases and J gave up 0 bases; unmatched junction bases: 7. The PCR ran on 60 Vbeta and 13 Jbeta primers. Assay: immunoSEQ multiplex PCR; the TCRdb copy retains only in-frame clones and omits some. Its clone listing holds about 200,000 clones. The origin of this receptor is a boy between 10 and 17 years old in good health and CMV-seronegative. Sequencing used PBMCs. J is TRBJ1-1 and V is TRBV4-1; 7 bases match TRBD1. The CDR3 reads CASSQDRPGTVNTEAFF. DNA of the CDR3: TGCGCCAGCAGCCAAGATAGGCCCGGGACAGTGAACACTGAAGCTTTCTTT.